Below are 18 T cell receptor beta chains sequenced from a single sample in a study of blood T cell repertoires in COVID-19. TCRdb's table, derived via immunoSEQ multiplex PCR, lists solely in-frame clones and lacks some. Altogether a few hundred thousand clones are present, 90% being singletons, with the ten largest covering under 3.5%. The material sequenced was peripheral blood. The origin of the receptors is a woman aged 30 to 39 with COVID-19, enrolled during active disease.

The chain uses TRBV5-1 and TRBJ2-1; TRBD2 agrees at 7 bases. The length of the CDR3 is 15 residues. The V and J ends lost 4 bases and 2 bases, in that order; junction bases with no gene match: 6. In germline, CDR1 is SGHRS, CDR2 YFSETQ. CDR3 protein: CASSVTSITYNEQFF. The DNA for the CDR3 is TGCGCCAGCAGCGTGACTAGCATTACCTACAATGAGCAGTTCTTC.

The chain links TRBV29-1 to TRBJ1-1; D possibly corresponds to TRBD1 (5 bases). The length of the CDR3 is 13 residues. V was shortened by 2 bases and J by 5 bases, with 12 bases between the two germline ends. Germline V gives CDR1 SQVTM, CDR2 ANQGSEA. In DNA, the CDR3 is TGCAGCGTTGAAAGGGCCAGGGAAACTGAAGCTTTCTTT. Its protein is CSVERARETEAFF.

The V call is TRBV27, the J call TRBJ1-2; TRBD1 matches 11 bases. The CDR3 is 15 residues long. Germline lookup yields CDR1 MNHEY and CDR2 SMNVEV (reference sequence). V trimming: 6 bases; J trimming: 7 bases; junction bases outside the gene matches: 10. The DNA for the CDR3 is TGTGCCAGCAGCTCAAACCGGGACAGGGGGGTTGGCTACACCTTC. It translates to CASSSNRDRGVGYTF.

This chain uses TRBV18 with TRBJ1-6, with TRBD1 identical over 7 bases. The CDR3 totals 15 residues. J was trimmed by 8 bases and V by 6 bases; bases with no gene match: 10. Germline V gene data show CDR1 as KGHSH and CDR2 as LQKENI. CDR3 sequence reads: CASSLSGTEDSPLHF. The CDR3 bases are TGTGCCAGCTCTTTATCCGGGACAGAGGATTCACCCCTCCACTTT. The variable domain in full, with the rest retrieved from reference TRBV18 and TRBJ1-6, is NAGVMQNPRHLVRRRGQEARLRCSPMKGHSHVYWYRQLPEEGLKFMVYLQKENIIDESGMPKERFSAEFPKEGPSILRIQQVVRGDSAAYFCASSLSGTEDSPLHFGNGTRLTVT.

Here the CDR3 reads CASSYSEAGGSNTIYF. CDR3 bases: TGTGCCAGCAGTTACTCGGAAGCAGGGGGCTCTAACACCATATATTTT. The rearrangement links TRBV6-6 to TRBJ1-3; 8 bases agree with TRBD1. Trimming took 0 bases from V and 7 from J; bases not matched to a gene: 8. This CDR3 is 16 amino acids long. CDR1 MNHNY and CDR2 SVGAGI come from the germline V gene (reference sequence).

J is TRBJ1-3 and V is TRBV2; 8 nucleotides align to TRBD1. V trimming: 4 bases; J trimming: 4 bases; junction bases outside the gene matches: 9. CDR1 SNHLY and CDR2 FYNNEI come from the germline V gene. This CDR3 has 16 amino acids. CDR3 loop: CASSVNPGGAGNTIYF. The CDR3 DNA is TGTGCCAGCAGTGTCAACCCAGGGGGCGCGGGAAACACCATATATTTT. The full variable domain, with the rest looked up from reference TRBV2 and TRBJ1-3, is EPEVTQTPSHQVTQMGQEVILRCVPISNHLYFYWYRQILGQKVEFLVSFYNNEISEKSEIFDDQFSVERPDGSNFTLKIRSTKLEDSAMYFCASSVNPGGAGNTIYFGEGSWLTVV.

This chain joins TRBV19 and TRBJ2-2, with D perhaps matching TRBD2 (6 bases). CDR1 is LNHDA and CDR2 is SQIVND in the germline V gene (reference sequence). The length of the CDR3 is 15 residues. Trimming removed 1 base from V and 3 bases from J, with 9 bases in between. The CDR3 spells CASSIVAGYTGELFF. Written as DNA, the CDR3 is TGTGCCAGTAGTATAGTTGCGGGATACACCGGGGAGCTGTTTTTT.

The gene calls are TRBV11-2 and TRBJ1-3; the D is unclear. Looked up from germline, CDR1 is SGHAT and CDR2 is FQNNGV. V lost 3 bases to trimming and J lost 3 bases, with 6 bases between them. The CDR3 spans 13 residues. The DNA of the CDR3 is TGTGCCAGCAGCTTCGGGGTTGGAAACACCATATATTTT. Protein product: CASSFGVGNTIYF. The whole variable domain, remainder taken from reference TRBV11-2 and TRBJ1-3, is EAGVAQSPRYKIIEKRQSVAFWCNPISGHATLYWYQQILGQGPKLLIQFQNNGVVDDSQLPKDRFSAERLKGVDSTLKIQPAKLEDSAVYLCASSFGVGNTIYFGEGSWLTVV.

This clone was detected only once. The genes are TRBV18 and TRBJ2-7; 14 nucleotides align to TRBD2. CDR1 KGHSH and CDR2 LQKENI come from the germline V gene. This CDR3 comprises 15 residues. V dropped 5 bases and J dropped 3; count of bases not matched to a gene: 3. CDR3 sequence (DNA): TGTGCCAGCTCAGGGACTAGCGGGAGAGTCTACGAGCAGTACTTC. Protein sequence: CASSGTSGRVYEQYF.

This chain joins TRBV19 and TRBJ2-7; 11 bases line up with TRBD2. Germline V gene lookup returns CDR1 LNHDA and CDR2 SQIVND (reference sequence). Losses at the gene ends were 5 bases for V and 1 base for J; bases not matched to a gene: 10. The CDR3 runs to 17 residues. The CDR3 DNA reads as TGTGCCAGTAGTTCTCCTATAGCGGGAGGGGCTTCCTACGAGCAGTACTTC. Amino acid sequence: CASSSPIAGGASYEQYF.

The CDR3 region has the DNA TGTGCCAGCAGTGAAGCTGCGGGGGAGGGTGTAGCTTTCTTT. Protein: CASSEAAGEGVAFF. This sequence joins TRBV6-1 and TRBJ1-1; weak D call: TRBD1 (5 bases). Trimming removed 0 bases from V and 10 bases from J, with 15 bases in between. The CDR3 length is 14 residues. Germline CDR1 MNHNS, CDR2 SASEGT.

The rearrangement links TRBV24-1 to TRBJ2-1; TRBD1 agrees at 7 bases. V lost 3 bases to trimming and J lost 2 bases; unmatched junction nucleotides: 6. Germline assignment: CDR1 KGHDR and CDR2 SFDVKD. The CDR3 consists of 16 residues. CDR3 protein: CATSDPTGDTYNEQFF. CDR3 bases: TGTGCCACCAGTGATCCAACAGGGGACACCTACAATGAGCAGTTCTTC.

This clone was observed a few times. The chain is built from TRBV6-5 and TRBJ2-7, with 7 bases aligning to TRBD2. Per the germline V gene, CDR1 is MNHEY and CDR2 is SVGAGI. The V gene end was trimmed by 5 bases and the J gene end by 6 bases; junction bases not matched to a gene: 4. The CDR3 runs to 12 residues. CDR3: CASSSRTSEQYF. CDR3 sequence (DNA): TGTGCCAGCAGTAGCCGGACTAGCGAGCAGTACTTC.

V is TRBV3-1 (or the pseudogene TRBV3-2) and J is TRBJ2-3; 10 bases match TRBD2. V shed 1 base, J shed 4 bases, and the junction held 8 bases outside the gene matches. CDR3 size: 17 residues. Germline V lookup: CDR1 LGHDT, CDR2 YNNKEL (reference sequence). The DNA for the CDR3 is TGTGCCAGCAGCCAAGTCCTAGCGGGAGCCGGGGCAGATACGCAGTATTTT. It translates to CASSQVLAGAGADTQYF.

The chain recombines TRBV5-4 with TRBJ2-3; D possibly corresponds to TRBD1 (6 bases). CDR1 is SGHNT and CDR2 is YYREEE in the germline V gene (reference sequence). Trimming took off 1 base at V and 0 bases at J, with 15 bases between the two ends. The CDR3 runs 17 residues. The CDR3 region has the DNA TGTGCCAGCAGCTTGCCCCCAACAGGGCAAAGCACAGATACGCAGTATTTT. Translating gives CASSLPPTGQSTDTQYF.

This clone was detected a few times. This sequence joins TRBV27 and TRBJ1-5, with no clear D. The V gene lost 2 bases and the J gene lost 4 bases, with 9 bases spanning the gap. The V gene's germline CDR1 is MNHEY and CDR2 SMNVEV (reference sequence). The CDR3 runs 14 residues. CDR3 DNA: TGTGCCAGCAGTTTAGTGGGAGGGAATCAGCCCCAGCATTTT. As protein: CASSLVGGNQPQHF.

This clone is a singleton in its sample. This chain links TRBV14 with TRBJ2-1; 9 bases align to TRBD2. V was clipped by 1 base and J by 9 bases; unmatched bases: 10. The V gene's germline CDR1 is SGHDN and CDR2 FVKESK. CDR3 length: 16 residues. This CDR3 is CASSQVAGGPGSEQFF. The CDR3 region has the DNA TGTGCCAGCAGCCAAGTGGCGGGAGGGCCCGGTAGTGAGCAGTTCTTC. The entire variable domain, with the rest obtained from reference TRBV14 and TRBJ2-1, is as follows: EAGVTQFPSHSVIEKGQTVTLRCDPISGHDNLYWYRRVMGKEIKFLLHFVKESKQDESGMPNNRFLAERTGGTYSTLKVQPAELEDSGVYFCASSQVAGGPGSEQFFGPGTRLTVL.

This clone occurred once. This chain connects TRBV11-2 to TRBJ1-2; D not certain. The ends were cut back, 2 bases at V and 3 bases at J, with 7 bases in the middle. Germline loops: CDR1 SGHAT, CDR2 FQNNGV. There are 13 residues in the CDR3. The CDR3 protein is CASSLNQDYGYTF. The CDR3 nucleotides read TGTGCCAGCAGCTTAAATCAGGACTATGGCTACACCTTC. Using reference TRBV11-2 and TRBJ1-2 for the parts outside the CDR3, the full variable domain is EAGVAQSPRYKIIEKRQSVAFWCNPISGHATLYWYQQILGQGPKLLIQFQNNGVVDDSQLPKDRFSAERLKGVDSTLKIQPAKLEDSAVYLCASSLNQDYGYTFGSGTRLTVV.